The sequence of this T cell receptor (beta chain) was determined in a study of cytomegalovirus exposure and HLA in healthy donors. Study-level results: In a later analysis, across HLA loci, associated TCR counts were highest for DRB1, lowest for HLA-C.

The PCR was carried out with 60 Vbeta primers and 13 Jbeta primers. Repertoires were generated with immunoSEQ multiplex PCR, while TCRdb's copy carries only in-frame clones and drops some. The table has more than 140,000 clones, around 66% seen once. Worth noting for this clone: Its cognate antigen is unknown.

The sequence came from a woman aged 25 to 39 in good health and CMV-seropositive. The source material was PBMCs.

The CDR3 is CASSEARDREQFF. CDR3 coding DNA: TGTGCCAGCAGTGAAGCGCGGGACAGGGAGCAGTTCTTC. V gene TRBV6-1 combines with J gene TRBJ2-1; 8 bases line up with TRBD1. The CDR3 has 13 amino acids. V shed 0 bases, J shed 10 bases, and the junction held 2 bases outside the gene matches. Germline values: CDR1 MNHNS, CDR2 SASEGT.